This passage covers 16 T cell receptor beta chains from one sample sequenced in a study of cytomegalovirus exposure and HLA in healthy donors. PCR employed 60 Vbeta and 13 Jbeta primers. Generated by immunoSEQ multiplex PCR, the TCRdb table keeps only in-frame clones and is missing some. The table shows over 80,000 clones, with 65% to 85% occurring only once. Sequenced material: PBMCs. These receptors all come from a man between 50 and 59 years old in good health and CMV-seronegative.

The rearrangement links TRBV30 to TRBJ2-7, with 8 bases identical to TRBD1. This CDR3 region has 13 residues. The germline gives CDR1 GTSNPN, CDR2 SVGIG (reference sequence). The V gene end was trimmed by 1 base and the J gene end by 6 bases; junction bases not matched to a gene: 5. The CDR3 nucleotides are TGTGCCTGGAGTGGACAGGGGTATGGCGAGCAGTACTTC. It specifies CAWSGQGYGEQYF.

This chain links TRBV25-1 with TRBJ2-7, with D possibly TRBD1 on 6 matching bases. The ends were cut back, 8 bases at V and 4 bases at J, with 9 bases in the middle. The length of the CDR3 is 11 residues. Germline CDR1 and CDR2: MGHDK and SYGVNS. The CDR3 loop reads CASEQGYEQYF. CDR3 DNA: TGTGCCAGCGAACAGGGATACGAGCAGTACTTC.

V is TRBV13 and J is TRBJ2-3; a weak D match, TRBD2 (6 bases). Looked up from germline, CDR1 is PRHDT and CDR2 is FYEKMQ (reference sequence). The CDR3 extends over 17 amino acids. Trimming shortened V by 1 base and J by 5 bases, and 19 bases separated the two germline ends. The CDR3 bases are TGTGCCAGCAGCTTAGAGGGCGGGATGGGCCTGGGAGATACGCAGTATTTT. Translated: CASSLEGGMGLGDTQYF.

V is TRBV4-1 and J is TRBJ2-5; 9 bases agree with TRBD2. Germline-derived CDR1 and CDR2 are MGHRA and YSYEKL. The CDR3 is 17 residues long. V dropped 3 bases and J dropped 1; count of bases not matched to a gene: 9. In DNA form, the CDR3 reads TGCGCCAGCAGCCACGACTGGCTAGCGGGGATCCAAGAGACCCAGTACTTC. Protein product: CASSHDWLAGIQETQYF.

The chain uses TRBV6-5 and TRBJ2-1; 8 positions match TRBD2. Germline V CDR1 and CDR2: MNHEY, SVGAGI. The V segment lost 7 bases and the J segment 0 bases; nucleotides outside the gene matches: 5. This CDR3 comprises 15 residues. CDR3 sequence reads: CASTTSGSSYNEQFF. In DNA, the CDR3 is TGTGCCAGCACTACTAGCGGTAGCTCCTACAATGAGCAGTTCTTC.

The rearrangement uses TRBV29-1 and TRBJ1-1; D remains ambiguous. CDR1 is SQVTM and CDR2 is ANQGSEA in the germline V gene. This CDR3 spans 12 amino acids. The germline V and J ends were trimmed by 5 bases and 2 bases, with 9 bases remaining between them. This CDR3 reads CSVLTDNTEAFF. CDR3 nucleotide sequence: TGCAGCGTTCTAACAGACAACACTGAAGCTTTCTTT.

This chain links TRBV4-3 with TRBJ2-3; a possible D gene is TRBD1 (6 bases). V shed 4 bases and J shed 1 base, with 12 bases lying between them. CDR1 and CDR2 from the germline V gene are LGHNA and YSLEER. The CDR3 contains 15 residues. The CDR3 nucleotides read TGCGCCAGCAGCCCCACAGGGACCGGCACAGATACGCAGTATTTT. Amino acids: CASSPTGTGTDTQYF.

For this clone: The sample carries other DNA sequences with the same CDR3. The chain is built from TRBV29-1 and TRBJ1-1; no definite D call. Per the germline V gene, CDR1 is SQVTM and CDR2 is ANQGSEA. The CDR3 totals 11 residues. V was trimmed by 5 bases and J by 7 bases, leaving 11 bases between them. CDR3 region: CSVKEGLEAFF. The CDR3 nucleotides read TGCAGCGTTAAGGAGGGTCTTGAAGCTTTCTTT.

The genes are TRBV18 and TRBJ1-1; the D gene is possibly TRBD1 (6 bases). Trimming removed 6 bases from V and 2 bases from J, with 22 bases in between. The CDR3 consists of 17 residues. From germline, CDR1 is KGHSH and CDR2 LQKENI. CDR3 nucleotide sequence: TGTGCCAGCTCTTTAAGTACGACGGGGGGCGGAAACACTGAAGCTTTCTTT. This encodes CASSLSTTGGGNTEAFF.

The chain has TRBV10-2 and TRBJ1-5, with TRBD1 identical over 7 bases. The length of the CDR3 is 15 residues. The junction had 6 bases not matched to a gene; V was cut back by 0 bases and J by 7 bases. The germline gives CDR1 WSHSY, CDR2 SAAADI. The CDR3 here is CASSESGGAEQPQHF. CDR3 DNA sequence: TGCGCCAGCAGTGAGTCAGGGGGCGCGGAGCAGCCCCAGCATTTT.

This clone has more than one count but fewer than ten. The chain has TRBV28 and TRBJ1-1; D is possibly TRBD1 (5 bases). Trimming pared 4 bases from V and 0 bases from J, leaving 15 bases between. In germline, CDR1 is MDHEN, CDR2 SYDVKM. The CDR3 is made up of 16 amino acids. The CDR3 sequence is CASSSKQVLLNTEAFF. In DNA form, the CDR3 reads TGTGCCAGCAGTTCAAAACAGGTTCTGTTGAACACTGAAGCTTTCTTT.

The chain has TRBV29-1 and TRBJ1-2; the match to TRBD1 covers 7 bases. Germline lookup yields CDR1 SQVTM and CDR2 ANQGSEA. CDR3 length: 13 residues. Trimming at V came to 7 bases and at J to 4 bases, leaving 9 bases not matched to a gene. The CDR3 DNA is TGCAGCGCAGGAACGGGACAGTCCTATGGCTACACCTTC. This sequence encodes CSAGTGQSYGYTF.

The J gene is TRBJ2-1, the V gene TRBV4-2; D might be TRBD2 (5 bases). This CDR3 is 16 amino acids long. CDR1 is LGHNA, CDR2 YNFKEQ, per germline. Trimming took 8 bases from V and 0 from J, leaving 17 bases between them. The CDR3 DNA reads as TGTGCCAGCTCGCTCACGGGGTTAAGCTCCTACAATGAGCAGTTCTTC. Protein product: CASSLTGLSSYNEQFF.

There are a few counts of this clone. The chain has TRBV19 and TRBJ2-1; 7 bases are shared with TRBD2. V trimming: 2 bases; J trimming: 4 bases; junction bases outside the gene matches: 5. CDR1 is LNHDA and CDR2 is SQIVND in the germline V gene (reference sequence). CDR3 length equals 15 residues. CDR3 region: CASSITASGYNEQFF. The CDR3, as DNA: TGTGCCAGTAGTATAACGGCTAGCGGATACAATGAGCAGTTCTTC.

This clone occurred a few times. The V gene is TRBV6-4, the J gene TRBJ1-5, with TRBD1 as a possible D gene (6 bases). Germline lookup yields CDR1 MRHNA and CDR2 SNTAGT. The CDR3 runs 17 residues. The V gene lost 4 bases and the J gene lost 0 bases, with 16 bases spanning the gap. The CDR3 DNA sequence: TGTGCCAGCAGTGTGACAGAGAGGGGGATTAGCAATCAGCCCCAGCATTTT. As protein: CASSVTERGISNQPQHF.

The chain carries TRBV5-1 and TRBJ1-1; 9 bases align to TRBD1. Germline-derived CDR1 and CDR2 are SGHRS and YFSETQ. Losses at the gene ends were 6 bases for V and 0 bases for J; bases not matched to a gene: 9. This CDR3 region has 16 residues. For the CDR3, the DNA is TGCGCCAGCACTTCCCTGGGACAGGGAATGAACACTGAAGCTTTCTTT. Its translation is CASTSLGQGMNTEAFF.